The T cell receptor (beta chain) described here comes from a study of T-cell reconstitution after alpha-beta-depleted transplantation in children. Study outcomes and limitations: Fresh T-cell production supplied most of the T-cell counts and diversity seen one year after transplant.

Molecular barcoding with unique molecular identifiers was used for the TCRbeta library. TCRdb used MiXCR to reprocess the PCR reads, holding one entry per CDR3 protein. Of 780,000 or so distinct CDR3 sequences in the sample, about 16% were seen once. The sample holds a few counts of this clonotype. Its antigen is not known. The CDR3 extends over 18 amino acids. V trimming: 1 base; J trimming: 7 bases; junction bases outside the gene matches: 13. The germline V gene has CDR1 DFQATT and CDR2 SNEGSKA (reference sequence). The TCR was taken from a male patient between 5 and 17 years old who had a stem cell transplant for acute lymphoblastic leukemia, so the T cells may come from the graft donor. The sequences come from PBMCs, mostly from graft donor cells, collected 360 days after TCRalphabeta/CD19-depleted stem cell transplant. V is TRBV20-1 and J is TRBJ2-2, with 12 bases matching TRBD2. The CDR3 here is CSARGDGLAGRRVGELFF. Written as DNA, the CDR3 is TGCAGTGCTAGAGGAGATGGACTAGCGGGACGGCGAGTCGGGGAGCTGTTTTTT.